The 12 T cell receptor beta chains in this list originate from one sample, sequenced in a study of shared clonotypes between healthy human individuals. Profiled with immunoSEQ multiplex PCR; TCRdb holds only in-frame clones, not every one. The table has 2 million or so clones, 90% to 95% seen once. The specimen sequenced was naive CD4+ T cells sorted from blood. The sample's subset: CD45RA+ positively selected. The receptors were sampled from a man aged 18 to 29 in good health.

The V call is TRBV25-1, the J call TRBJ1-1, with D possibly TRBD1 on 5 matching bases. V lost 1 base to trimming and J lost 2 bases, with 11 bases between them. Germline V gives CDR1 MGHDK, CDR2 SYGVNS. The CDR3 spans 15 residues. The CDR3 loop is CASSEFQGPNTEAFF. The DNA of the CDR3 is TGTGCCAGCAGTGAATTTCAGGGCCCTAACACTGAAGCTTTCTTT. The complete variable domain, with remaining parts taken from reference TRBV25-1 and TRBJ1-1, reads EADIYQTPRYLVIGTGKKITLECSQTMGHDKMYWYQQDPGMELHLIHYSYGVNSTEKGDLSSESTVSRIRTEHFPLTLESARPSHTSQYLCASSEFQGPNTEAFFGQGTRLTVV.

This rearrangement joins TRBV4-3 to TRBJ1-4; TRBD1 agrees at 9 bases. CDR1 and CDR2 (germline): LGHNA, YSLEER. The V gene end was trimmed by 1 base and the J gene end by 4 bases; junction bases not matched to a gene: 10. The CDR3 runs to 18 residues. The CDR3: CASSQVPGTGFDNEKLFF. The CDR3 DNA reads TGCGCCAGCAGCCAAGTTCCCGGGACAGGGTTCGATAATGAAAAACTGTTTTTT.

The rearrangement uses TRBV2 and TRBJ1-4; possibly TRBD1 for D (5 bases). The CDR3 has 15 residues. Germline V CDR1 and CDR2: SNHLY, FYNNEI. With 3 bases removed from V and 4 bases from J, the gap between germline ends came to 12 bases. The CDR3 DNA is TGTGCCAGCAGTGAGGGCGGGAGGGGTAATGAAAAACTGTTTTTT. Residues: CASSEGGRGNEKLFF.

With regard to this clone: Within the sample, other DNA sequences also encode this same CDR3. The CDR3: CASRATENTEAFF. CDR3 DNA: TGTGCCAGCAGAGCCACAGAGAACACTGAAGCTTTCTTT. The V and J genes are TRBV6-1 and TRBJ1-1; D gene ambiguous. V was pared by 6 bases and J by 1 base, with 9 bases between. The CDR3 extends over 13 amino acids. Per germline, CDR1 MNHNS and CDR2 SASEGT.

Written as DNA, the CDR3 is TGTGCCATCCGGCCACGGAGCTCCTACGAGCAGTACTTC. Translating it yields CAIRPRSSYEQYF. The chain couples TRBV10-3 to TRBJ2-7; no clear D. The V end lost 8 bases, the J end lost 0 bases, and 11 bases lay between the germline ends. The CDR3 loop spans 13 amino acids. The germline V gene has CDR1 ENHRY and CDR2 SYGVKD.

The chain has TRBV2 and TRBJ1-1, with unresolved D. V shed 3 bases and J shed 3 bases, with 11 bases lying between them. CDR3 length equals 14 residues. CDR1 and CDR2 (germline): SNHLY, FYNNEI. CDR3 sequence reads: CASSDAWGDTEAFF. The DNA of the CDR3 is TGTGCCAGCAGTGATGCGTGGGGAGACACTGAAGCTTTCTTT.

The rearrangement joins TRBV7-9 to TRBJ1-6; D not certain. The CDR3 is 15 amino acids. Germline V gene sequence: CDR1 SEHNR, CDR2 FQNEAQ (reference sequence). The V end lost 5 bases, the J end lost 7 bases, and 15 bases lay between the germline ends. CDR3 residues: CASSPEETVNSPLHF. The CDR3 DNA reads as TGTGCCAGCAGCCCAGAGGAAACAGTCAATTCACCCCTCCACTTT.

The chain combines TRBV6-4 with TRBJ2-5; tentative D call: TRBD2 (6 bases). The CDR3 consists of 15 residues. Trimming stripped 3 bases from V and 1 base from J, with 12 bases between. Germline V gene lookup returns CDR1 MRHNA and CDR2 SNTAGT. The CDR3 DNA sequence: TGTGCCAGCAGTGAACCCCACGGGGGCCAAGAGACCCAGTACTTC. Translating it yields CASSEPHGGQETQYF.

The V and J genes are TRBV18 and TRBJ1-1, with D possibly being TRBD1 (6 bases). CDR3 size: 14 residues. Trimming took off 6 bases at V and 1 base at J, with 12 bases between the two ends. Germline-derived CDR1 and CDR2 are KGHSH and LQKENI. CDR3 in amino acids: CASSQQGKNTEAFF. CDR3 coding DNA: TGTGCCAGCTCCCAACAGGGTAAGAACACTGAAGCTTTCTTT.

The chain is built from TRBV27 and TRBJ1-2, with 10 bases matching TRBD1. The CDR3 runs to 15 residues. Germline CDR1 is MNHEY and CDR2 is SMNVEV (reference sequence). V lost 4 bases to trimming and J lost 4 bases; unmatched junction nucleotides: 6. In DNA, the CDR3 is TGTGCCAGCAGTTCGTGGACAGGGGGAGGCTATGGCTACACCTTC. This encodes CASSSWTGGGYGYTF.

The rearrangement joins TRBV30 to TRBJ2-5; 8 bases line up with TRBD1. TRBJ2-7 explains the end of the DNA better; the J call may be wrong. This CDR3 contains 13 residues. Looked up from germline, CDR1 is GTSNPN and CDR2 is SVGIG (reference sequence). This CDR3 reads CAWSGQGTYEQYF. The CDR3, as DNA: TGTGCCTGGTCTGGACAGGGAACCTACGAGCAGTACTTC.

In its sample, this clone was seen once. The CDR3 nucleotides are TGTGCCAGCAGCGAAACCACAGCATATGGCTACACCTTC. This sequence encodes CASSETTAYGYTF. The chain uses TRBV9 and TRBJ1-2; D is unclear. V gave up 3 bases and J gave up 5 bases, with 11 bases separating them. In germline, CDR1 is SGDLS, CDR2 YYNGEE. The CDR3 runs 13 residues.